The 29 T cell receptor beta chains reported below all come from one sample, sequenced in a study of cytomegalovirus exposure and HLA in healthy donors. TCRdb's table, derived via immunoSEQ multiplex PCR, lists solely in-frame clones and lacks some. The sample yields around 160,000 clones, 91% seen once. Sequencing used PBMCs. Receptors originate from a woman between 18 and 29 years old in good health and CMV-seropositive.

The CDR3 sequence: CASSRGFSYEQYF. The CDR3, as DNA: TGCGCCAGCAGCAGGGGGTTCTCCTACGAGCAGTACTTC. The gene calls are TRBV5-1 and TRBJ2-7; a possible D gene is TRBD1 (6 bases). Looked up from germline, CDR1 is SGHRS and CDR2 is YFSETQ. V lost 4 bases and J lost 0, with 8 bases in between. This CDR3 is built from 13 residues. Supplemented by reference TRBV5-1 and TRBJ2-7, the full variable domain reads KAGVTQTPRYLIKTRGQQVTLSCSPISGHRSVSWYQQTPGQGLQFLFEYFSETQRNKGNFPGRFSGRQFSNSRSEMNVSTLELGDSALYLCASSRGFSYEQYFGPGTRLTVT.

CDR3 nucleotides: TGTGCCACCAGCGGAGGGACAGGACGGGAAAAACTGTTTTTT. Translation gives CATSGGTGREKLFF. V is TRBV15 and J is TRBJ1-4; TRBD1 matches at 8 bases. CDR3 size: 14 residues. Per germline, CDR1 LNHNV and CDR2 YYDKDF (reference sequence). The J segment lost 8 bases and the V segment lost 5 bases, leaving 7 bases of the junction unmatched.

In its sample, this clone was seen once. This chain connects TRBV11-1 to TRBJ2-1; 10 bases are shared with TRBD2. Per the germline V gene, CDR1 is SGHAT and CDR2 is FQDESV (reference sequence). This CDR3 is 16 amino acids long. Losses at the gene ends were 3 bases for V and 7 bases for J; bases not matched to a gene: 9. In DNA, the CDR3 is TGTGCCAGCAGCTTCAAACCGGGACTAGCGTATAATGAGCAGTTCTTC. Protein sequence: CASSFKPGLAYNEQFF.

The chain carries TRBV9 and TRBJ2-1, with 8 bases that match TRBD2. This CDR3 is 15 amino acids long. Trimming removed 0 bases from V and 4 bases from J; junction bases left unmatched: 3. Per germline, CDR1 SGDLS and CDR2 YYNGEE. The CDR3 DNA sequence: TGTGCCAGCAGCGTAGGAGTAGCGGGGTACAATGAGCAGTTCTTC. It is translated as CASSVGVAGYNEQFF.

The chain uses TRBV19 and TRBJ1-1, with TRBD1 identical over 11 bases. V was pared by 6 bases and J by 4 bases, with 7 bases of the junction left unmatched. This CDR3 comprises 15 residues. Germline V gives CDR1 LNHDA, CDR2 SQIVND (reference sequence). The CDR3 here is CASRDPGQGGTEAFF. DNA of the CDR3: TGTGCCAGTAGGGACCCGGGACAGGGGGGCACTGAAGCTTTCTTT. The full variable domain, completed using reference TRBV19 and TRBJ1-1, is DGGITQSPKYLFRKEGQNVTLSCEQNLNHDAMYWYRQDPGQGLRLIYYSQIVNDFQKGDIAEGYSVSREKKESFPLTVTSAQKNPTAFYLCASRDPGQGGTEAFFGQGTRLTVV.

The V gene is TRBV30, the J gene TRBJ2-1, with D possibly being TRBD2 (5 bases). The CDR3 extends over 16 amino acids. Germline assignment: CDR1 GTSNPN and CDR2 SVGIG (reference sequence). V was clipped by 2 bases and J by 5 bases, with 19 bases between them. CDR3 sequence reads: CAWSTLPRTGNNEQFF. The CDR3 region has the DNA TGTGCCTGGAGTACCCTACCCCGGACGGGAAACAATGAGCAGTTCTTC.

The gene calls are TRBV2 and TRBJ2-5; 7 bases agree with TRBD1. Trimming cost V 4 bases and J 2 bases; bases outside gene matches: 4. The CDR3 spans 14 residues. Per germline, CDR1 SNHLY and CDR2 FYNNEI. Written as DNA, the CDR3 is TGTGCCAGCAGTGCAGGGGACAGACAAGAGACCCAGTACTTC. Amino acid sequence: CASSAGDRQETQYF.

The rearrangement links TRBV10-3 to TRBJ2-3, with TRBD2 matching over 15 bases. J lost 6 bases, V lost 3 bases, and 4 bases had no gene match. CDR1 ENHRY and CDR2 SYGVKD come from the germline V gene. This CDR3 comprises 16 residues. The CDR3 region is CAISDGLAGGADTQYF. The CDR3 coding sequence is TGTGCCATCAGTGACGGACTAGCGGGAGGGGCGGATACGCAGTATTTT.

This clone was recorded only once. The chain has TRBV6-1 and TRBJ1-2; TRBD1 matches at 8 bases. This CDR3 is built from 13 residues. The germline V gene encodes CDR1 MNHNS and CDR2 SASEGT. V gave up 5 bases and J gave up 6 bases; unmatched junction bases: 5. This CDR3 reads CASSNGQGNGYTF. The DNA for the CDR3 is TGTGCCAGCAGTAATGGACAGGGTAATGGCTACACCTTC.

The V call is TRBV15, the J call TRBJ2-2; D is perhaps TRBD1 (7 bases). Per the germline V gene, CDR1 is LNHNV and CDR2 is YYDKDF (reference sequence). There are 17 residues in the CDR3. The V gene lost 5 bases and the J gene lost 4 bases, with 20 bases spanning the gap. This CDR3 is CATSPRRRAGGTGELFF. The DNA of the CDR3 is TGTGCCACCAGCCCGCGTCGGAGGGCAGGGGGCACCGGGGAGCTGTTTTTT. The full variable domain, its missing parts supplied by reference TRBV15 and TRBJ2-2, is DAMVIQNPRYQVTQFGKPVTLSCSQTLNHNVMYWYQQKSSQAPKLLFHYYDKDFNNEADTPDNFQSRRPNTSFCFLDIRSPGLGDTAMYLCATSPRRRAGGTGELFFGEGSRLTVL.

Written as DNA, the CDR3 is TGTGCCAGCAGTTACGGGACTTCCTTCTCCTACGAGCAGTACTTC. Amino acid sequence: CASSYGTSFSYEQYF. V and J are TRBV6-5 and TRBJ2-7, with D possibly matching TRBD2 (6 bases). Trimming pared 2 bases from V and 0 bases from J, leaving 11 bases between. The CDR3 totals 15 residues. Per germline, CDR1 MNHEY and CDR2 SVGAGI.

This clone was counted a single time. The V gene is TRBV2, the J gene TRBJ1-4; D ambiguous. This CDR3 has 13 residues. CDR1 SNHLY and CDR2 FYNNEI come from the germline V gene. V lost 8 bases, J lost 5 bases, and 12 bases lay in between. CDR3 in DNA: TGTGCCAGCTATGCAGGTCTGAATGAAAAACTGTTTTTT. Translation: CASYAGLNEKLFF.

The chain couples TRBV7-9 to TRBJ1-4, with 9 bases fitting TRBD1. CDR1 is SEHNR and CDR2 is FQNEAQ in the germline V gene (reference sequence). With V trimmed by 5 bases and J by 5 bases, 3 bases remained unmatched. There are 14 residues in the CDR3. The CDR3 here is CASSHGTGNEKLFF. The CDR3 nucleotides are TGTGCCAGCAGCCACGGGACAGGGAATGAAAAACTGTTTTTT. The whole variable domain, filled in from reference TRBV7-9 and TRBJ1-4, reads DTGVSQNPRHKITKRGQNVTFRCDPISEHNRLYWYRQTLGQGPEFLTYFQNEAQLEKSRLLSDRFSAERPKGSFSTLEIQRTEQGDSAMYLCASSHGTGNEKLFFGSGTQLSVL.

V usage is TRBV4-2 and J usage is TRBJ1-1, with 7 bases fitting TRBD1. The CDR3 spans 13 residues. Germline CDR1 LGHNA, CDR2 YNFKEQ. V was pared by 1 base and J by 7 bases, with 3 bases of the junction left unmatched. Written as DNA, the CDR3 is TGTGCCAGCAGCCAAGCCAGGGGGGTTGAAGCTTTCTTT. Protein product: CASSQARGVEAFF.

The rearrangement links TRBV7-6 to TRBJ2-2; D gene unclear. This CDR3 has 15 amino acids. CDR1 SGHVS and CDR2 FNYEAQ come from the germline V gene. V shed 8 bases and J shed 1 base, with 14 bases lying between them. The CDR3 loop is CASSLRSLNTGELFF. The CDR3 DNA is TGTGCCAGCTCACTTCGGTCGTTGAACACCGGGGAGCTGTTTTTT.

This clone came up once. This chain uses TRBV5-6 with TRBJ1-5; D may be TRBD1 (5 bases). Germline CDR1 SGHDT, CDR2 YYEEEE. The CDR3 has 16 residues. Trimming took 3 bases from V and 3 from J, leaving 16 bases between them. The CDR3 nucleotides are TGTGCCAGCAGCTCCCTGTTGTGGGGGGACAATCAGCCCCAGCATTTT. Its protein is CASSSLLWGDNQPQHF.

The gene calls are TRBV29-1 and TRBJ2-7; 7 bases align to TRBD1. The CDR3 extends over 16 amino acids. From germline, CDR1 is SQVTM and CDR2 ANQGSEA. V was pared by 5 bases and J by 0 bases, with 13 bases of the junction left unmatched. DNA of the CDR3: TGCAGCGTTTCCACTCCACAGGACAGGTTCTCCTACGAGCAGTACTTC. It yields the protein CSVSTPQDRFSYEQYF.

This chain joins TRBV27 and TRBJ1-5; D might be TRBD1 (5 bases). The ends were cut back, 2 bases at V and 1 base at J, with 15 bases in the middle. The CDR3 loop spans 17 amino acids. Germline V gene lookup returns CDR1 MNHEY and CDR2 SMNVEV (reference sequence). The CDR3: CASSLRGRRQSNQPQHF. CDR3 nucleotides: TGTGCCAGCAGTTTACGTGGCCGGAGACAGAGCAATCAGCCCCAGCATTTT.

The chain has TRBV27 and TRBJ2-2, with a possible D match to TRBD2 (5 bases). CDR3 length equals 17 residues. Germline loops: CDR1 MNHEY, CDR2 SMNVEV (reference sequence). Deletions cut 0 bases from V and 0 bases from J, with 11 bases between. CDR3 coding DNA: TGTGCCAGCAGTTTATCGAGGGTAATCGCGAACACCGGGGAGCTGTTTTTT. Its protein is CASSLSRVIANTGELFF.

The rearrangement uses TRBV6-5 and TRBJ2-5; 8 bases fit TRBD1. This CDR3 is built from 14 residues. The germline V gene has CDR1 MNHEY and CDR2 SVGAGI. With 5 bases clipped from V and 3 bases from J, the junction kept 5 bases outside the gene matches. CDR3 DNA: TGTGCCAGCAGTGGACAGGGCGGAAAAGAGACCCAGTACTTC. Its translation: CASSGQGGKETQYF.

The chain employs TRBV12-5 and TRBJ1-1; maybe TRBD1 (6 bases). Trimming removed 6 bases from V and 4 bases from J, with 12 bases in between. The germline V gene encodes CDR1 LGHNT and CDR2 FRNRAP. The CDR3 sequence is 13 residues long. The DNA of the CDR3 is TGTGCTAGTGGCGTGAGACAGGTCACTGAAGCTTTCTTT. Its protein is CASGVRQVTEAFF.

V gene TRBV7-2 combines with J gene TRBJ2-4; no clear D. Germline V CDR1 and CDR2: SGHTA, FQGNSA. Trimming took 2 bases from V and 0 from J, leaving 5 bases between them. The CDR3 is 14 amino acids. The CDR3 sequence is CASSLSGAKNIQYF. The CDR3 bases are TGTGCCAGCAGCTTATCCGGAGCCAAAAACATTCAGTACTTC.

This clone has ten or more counts. This chain joins TRBV6-1 and TRBJ2-6; D possibly corresponds to TRBD1 (6 bases). The CDR3 has 15 amino acids. The germline CDR1 and CDR2 sequences are MNHNS and SASEGT. V was trimmed by 10 bases and J by 1 base, leaving 14 bases between them. Written as DNA, the CDR3 is TGTGCCACCTTCGAGGGGACATCTGGGGCCAACGTCCTGACTTTC. The encoded protein is CATFEGTSGANVLTF.

For the CDR3, the DNA is TGTGCCAGCAGCTTATCGACAGGGGGAGGCAATCAGCCCCAGCATTTT. Amino acid sequence: CASSLSTGGGNQPQHF. The chain recombines TRBV7-9 with TRBJ1-5; 9 bases are a match to TRBD1. Germline CDR1 and CDR2: SEHNR and FQNEAQ (reference sequence). The trim removed 2 bases at V and 2 bases at J, leaving 4 bases unmatched. This CDR3 region has 16 residues.

In its sample, this clone was seen once. This chain joins TRBV5-1 and TRBJ2-5; tentatively, D is TRBD2 (5 bases). CDR1 is SGHRS and CDR2 is YFSETQ in the germline V gene. The CDR3 has 14 residues. The V gene lost 4 bases and the J gene lost 4 bases, with 14 bases spanning the gap. CDR3 sequence (DNA): TGCGCCAGCAGCAGCCGGGAACCGGGAGAGACCCAGTACTTC. Residues: CASSSREPGETQYF.

The chain joins TRBV7-9 to TRBJ1-1, with 10 bases that match TRBD1. Germline V gives CDR1 SEHNR, CDR2 FQNEAQ (reference sequence). With 5 bases clipped from V and 4 bases from J, the junction kept 4 bases outside the gene matches. The CDR3 extends over 14 amino acids. The CDR3 loop reads CASSRQGAGTEAFF. The DNA for the CDR3 is TGTGCCAGCAGCCGACAGGGGGCGGGCACTGAAGCTTTCTTT. The variable domain in full, completed from reference TRBV7-9 and TRBJ1-1, reads DTGVSQNPRHKITKRGQNVTFRCDPISEHNRLYWYRQTLGQGPEFLTYFQNEAQLEKSRLLSDRFSAERPKGSFSTLEIQRTEQGDSAMYLCASSRQGAGTEAFFGQGTRLTVV.

This chain's CDR3 is CASSWGQGNEQYF. The DNA of the CDR3 is TGTGCCAGCAGCTGGGGACAGGGCAACGAGCAGTACTTC. The chain combines TRBV7-9 with TRBJ2-7; TRBD1 aligns across 9 bases. Per germline, CDR1 SEHNR and CDR2 FQNEAQ (reference sequence). V was pared by 4 bases and J by 5 bases, with 3 bases of the junction left unmatched. The CDR3 runs to 13 residues.

V is TRBV19 and J is TRBJ1-5; no definite D call. Trimming removed 2 bases at V and 0 bases at J, with 8 bases between. The length of the CDR3 is 15 residues. Germline CDR1 LNHDA, CDR2 SQIVND (reference sequence). The DNA of the CDR3 is TGTGCCAGTAGTATACAGTCTCATAGCAATCAGCCCCAGCATTTT. Its protein product is CASSIQSHSNQPQHF.

This clone occurred once. The chain couples TRBV4-2 to TRBJ2-4; a possible D gene is TRBD2 (6 bases). The CDR3 consists of 19 residues. V was clipped by 1 base and J by 1 base, with 20 bases between them. Germline values: CDR1 LGHNA, CDR2 YNFKEQ. CDR3: CASSQGRAGLGLAKNIQYF. The CDR3 DNA reads as TGTGCCAGCAGCCAAGGGAGGGCGGGATTGGGATTGGCCAAAAACATTCAGTACTTC.